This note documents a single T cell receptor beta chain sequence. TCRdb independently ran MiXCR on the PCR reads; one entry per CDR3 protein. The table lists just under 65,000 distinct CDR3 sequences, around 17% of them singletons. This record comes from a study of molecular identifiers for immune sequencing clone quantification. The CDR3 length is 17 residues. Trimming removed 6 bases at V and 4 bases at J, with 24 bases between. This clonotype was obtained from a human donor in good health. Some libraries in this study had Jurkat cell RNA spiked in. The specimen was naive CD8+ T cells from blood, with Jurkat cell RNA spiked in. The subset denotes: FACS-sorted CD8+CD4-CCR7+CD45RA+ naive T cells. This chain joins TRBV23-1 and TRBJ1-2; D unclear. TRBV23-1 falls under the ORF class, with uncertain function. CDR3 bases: TGCGCCAGCAGCCCTACCTTGGACGCACCGCGGGGCTATGGCTACACCTTC. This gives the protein CASSPTLDAPRGYGYTF.